This T cell receptor (beta chain) was documented in a study of human T cells and chemical hapten exposure. The study's findings and limits: TCRs exceeding a frequency of 1 in 1000 stayed unchanged under DPC sensitization.

From germline, CDR1 is LNHDA and CDR2 SQIVND (reference sequence). Trimming removed 5 bases at V and 1 base at J, with 12 bases between. The CDR3 length is 15 residues. From the RACE reads, TCRdb called clonotypes with MiXCR, one entry per CDR3 protein. The sample yields 130,000 or so distinct CDR3 sequences, approximately 9.1% seen once. Comment on this clonotype: What it binds is unknown.

Time point: healthy volunteer bleed at 2 weeks. Blood, whole and unfractionated, served as the source for total RNA extraction. The receptor's source is a male donor in good health. Some clones in this sample may be carry-over from other donors' samples. Material for sequencing was whole blood. The chain employs TRBV19 and TRBJ1-5, with D uncertain. CDR3 protein: CASSLSAASNQPQHF. CDR3 nucleotide sequence: TGTGCCAGTAGTTTGTCAGCTGCCAGCAATCAGCCCCAGCATTTT. Using reference TRBV19 and TRBJ1-5 for the parts outside the CDR3, the full variable domain is DGGITQSPKYLFRKEGQNVTLSCEQNLNHDAMYWYRQDPGQGLRLIYYSQIVNDFQKGDIAEGYSVSREKKESFPLTVTSAQKNPTAFYLCASSLSAASNQPQHFGDGTRLSIL.